The 26 T cell receptor beta chains below all came from one sample that was sequenced in a study of T cell repertoires in cytomegalovirus infection. TCRdb reprocessed the reads with MiXCR, giving one entry per CDR3 protein. The data contain fewer than 400,000 distinct CDR3 sequences, 15% to 20% of them singletons. The sequencing sample was made of PBMCs. These receptors originate from a human donor in good health (CMV status not recorded). Some clones in this sample may be carry-over from other donors' samples.

The CDR3: CASSETGTSGSDSNEQFF. CDR3 DNA sequence: TGTGCCAGCAGCGAAACCGGGACTAGCGGGAGCGACTCCAATGAGCAGTTCTTC. The rearrangement links TRBV7-9 to TRBJ2-1; TRBD2 matches 14 bases. V trimming: 5 bases; J trimming: 6 bases; junction bases outside the gene matches: 12. The CDR3 consists of 18 residues. Per the germline V gene, CDR1 is SEHNR and CDR2 is FQNEAQ (reference sequence).

The chain carries TRBV10-3 and TRBJ1-1; D is undetermined. Trimming took 10 bases from V and 1 from J, leaving 13 bases between them. Germline values: CDR1 ENHRY, CDR2 SYGVKD. The CDR3 contains 13 residues. The CDR3 sequence: CATAKEANTEAFF. The CDR3 bases are TGTGCCACCGCTAAGGAAGCGAACACTGAAGCTTTCTTT.

In this sample, this clonotype turned up a few times. The genes are TRBV20-1 and TRBJ2-7, with D possibly TRBD2 on 6 matching bases. The germline V and J ends were trimmed by 3 bases and 6 bases, with 15 bases remaining between them. The CDR3 extends over 13 amino acids. Germline CDR1 and CDR2: DFQATT and SNEGSKA (reference sequence). CDR3 sequence reads: CSASRPGTGEQYF. The CDR3 DNA reads as TGCAGTGCTAGCCGTCCCGGGACTGGCGAGCAGTACTTC.

As DNA, the CDR3 is TGTGCCAGCAGCCCAGGGGTCTCACCCCTCCACTTT. Amino acids: CASSPGVSPLHF. The V and J genes are TRBV7-9 and TRBJ1-6, with D possibly matching TRBD1 (6 bases). This CDR3 is 12 amino acids long. V lost 5 bases and J lost 10, with 9 bases in between. Germline V lookup: CDR1 SEHNR, CDR2 FQNEAQ (reference sequence).

This clonotype was seen repeatedly, ten times or more. The chain carries TRBV2 and TRBJ2-1; D is undetermined. Germline lookup yields CDR1 SNHLY and CDR2 FYNNEI. The CDR3 loop spans 12 amino acids. V gave up 2 bases and J gave up 5 bases, with 4 bases separating them. The CDR3 nucleotides read TGTGCCAGCAGTGAATTAAACAATGAGCAGTTCTTC. As protein: CASSELNNEQFF.

Many counts were recorded for this clonotype. Here the CDR3 reads CASSNRQGITTGELFF. DNA for the CDR3: TGTGCCAGCAGCAACCGACAGGGAATTACCACCGGGGAGCTGTTTTTT. The chain has TRBV7-9 and TRBJ2-2; 7 nucleotides match TRBD1. This CDR3 comprises 16 residues. Germline CDR1 and CDR2: SEHNR and FQNEAQ (reference sequence). With V trimmed by 5 bases and J by 4 bases, 10 bases remained unmatched.

The chain is built from TRBV6-6 and TRBJ1-5; 10 bases fit TRBD1. This CDR3 spans 16 amino acids. With V trimmed by 4 bases and J by 7 bases, 10 bases remained unmatched. Germline CDR1 MNHNY, CDR2 SVGAGI (reference sequence). CDR3 in amino acids: CASSSQSGTGVQPQHF. In DNA form, the CDR3 reads TGTGCCAGCAGTTCCCAGTCCGGGACAGGGGTACAGCCCCAGCATTTT.

This clonotype was counted only a few times. The V call is TRBV6-2 or TRBV6-3, the J call TRBJ2-1; D possibly matches TRBD1 or TRBD2 (5 bases each). The CDR3 spans 15 residues. Germline CDR1 reads MNHEY; CDR2 reads SVGEGT. V lost 2 bases and J lost 8, with 16 bases in between. The CDR3 coding sequence is TGTGCCAGCAGTTACGGAGGAAGAGGGGTTCATGAGCAGTTCTTC. This encodes CASSYGGRGVHEQFF.

This clonotype was detected only once. J is TRBJ2-1 and V is TRBV20-1; either TRBD1 or TRBD2 may supply D (5 bases each). Trimming shortened V by 7 bases and J by 8 bases, and 21 bases separated the two germline ends. The CDR3 is 14 amino acids. CDR1 and CDR2 (germline): DFQATT, SNEGSKA (reference sequence). This CDR3 reads CSGGIRGPVDEQFF. CDR3 DNA sequence: TGCAGTGGTGGAATCCGGGGACCCGTCGATGAGCAGTTCTTC.

At least ten counts were recorded for this clonotype. This CDR3 is CASNLGPGGQYF. The DNA of the CDR3 is TGTGCCAGCAATCTGGGCCCCGGAGGGCAGTACTTC. V is TRBV28 and J is TRBJ2-7, with D possibly TRBD2 on 5 matching bases. V lost 7 bases and J lost 9, with 16 bases in between. Germline-derived CDR1 and CDR2 are MDHEN and SYDVKM. CDR3 length: 12 amino acids.

This clonotype has only a few counts. V is TRBV5-6 and J is TRBJ2-7; weak D call: TRBD1 (6 bases). Germline lookup yields CDR1 SGHDT and CDR2 YYEEEE. The length of the CDR3 is 15 residues. Trimming stripped 1 base from V and 5 bases from J, with 16 bases between. The CDR3 DNA reads as TGTGCCAGCAGCTTGCTTTCTAACAGGGCTCACGAGCAGTACTTC. It yields the protein CASSLLSNRAHEQYF.

V usage is TRBV19 and J usage is TRBJ1-1, with D tentatively TRBD1 (6 bases). Looked up from germline, CDR1 is LNHDA and CDR2 is SQIVND (reference sequence). The V and J ends lost 2 bases and 8 bases respectively, with 12 bases between them. The CDR3 sequence is 13 residues long. In DNA form, the CDR3 reads TGTGCCAGTAGTATATACACAGGGCGCGAAGCTTTCTTT. It translates to CASSIYTGREAFF.

The rearrangement links TRBV4-3 to TRBJ1-1, with D unclear. CDR3 size: 15 residues. Germline V gives CDR1 LGHNA, CDR2 YSLEER. Deletions cut 0 bases from V and 2 bases from J, with 10 bases between. The CDR3 nucleotides read TGCGCCAGCAGCCAAGATTCAGTACAAAACACTGAAGCTTTCTTT. Amino acids: CASSQDSVQNTEAFF.

This rearrangement joins TRBV20-1 to TRBJ2-7; D may be TRBD2 (6 bases). The CDR3 covers 13 residues. Germline V gene data show CDR1 as DFQATT and CDR2 as SNEGSKA (reference sequence). V lost 5 bases and J lost 5, with 16 bases in between. The CDR3 reads CSAHYGGLNEQYF. The CDR3 DNA sequence: TGCAGTGCTCATTACGGGGGATTGAACGAGCAGTACTTC.

The chain links TRBV18 to TRBJ1-6; D is unresolved. This CDR3 has 13 residues. The ends were cut back, 2 bases at V and 8 bases at J, with 7 bases in the middle. CDR1 KGHSH and CDR2 LQKENI come from the germline V gene. The CDR3 protein is CASSPVVDSPLHF. CDR3 bases: TGTGCCAGCTCACCAGTCGTGGATTCACCCCTCCACTTT.

This chain uses TRBV5-6 with TRBJ1-1; D ambiguous. The CDR3 runs to 13 residues. Between the trimmed V and J ends, which lost 5 bases and 6 bases, there was a span of 14 bases. The germline CDR1 and CDR2 sequences are SGHDT and YYEEEE. CDR3 in DNA: TGTGCCAGCAGTCCCGATGGGTACGCTGAAGCTTTCTTT. It codes for CASSPDGYAEAFF. The full variable domain, its missing parts supplied by reference TRBV5-6 and TRBJ1-1, is DAGVTQSPTHLIKTRGQQVTLRCSPKSGHDTVSWYQQALGQGPQFIFQYYEEEERQRGNFPDRFSGHQFPNYSSELNVNALLLGDSALYLCASSPDGYAEAFFGQGTRLTVV.

Only a few counts were recorded for this clonotype. V gene TRBV12-3 or TRBV12-4 combines with J gene TRBJ2-7; TRBD2 matches 9 bases. The V segment lost 8 bases and the J segment 4 bases; nucleotides outside the gene matches: 3. CDR3 length: 12 residues. The CDR3 loop is CASGLALYEQYF. In nucleotides, the CDR3 is TGTGCCAGCGGACTAGCGTTATACGAGCAGTACTTC.

This chain connects TRBV28 to TRBJ1-1; TRBD1 might be the D (5 bases). Per germline, CDR1 MDHEN and CDR2 SYDVKM. V was shortened by 8 bases and J by 10 bases, with 20 bases between the two germline ends. The CDR3 runs 13 residues. CDR3 in amino acids: CASLPPGAVGAFF. The CDR3 bases are TGTGCCAGCCTACCCCCCGGGGCTGTGGGAGCTTTCTTT. Full variable domain (outside the CDR3, taken from reference TRBV28 and TRBJ1-1): DVKVTQSSRYLVKRTGEKVFLECVQDMDHENMFWYRQDPGLGLRLIYFSYDVKMKEKGDIPEGYSVSREKKERFSLILESASTNQTSMYLCASLPPGAVGAFFGQGTRLTVV.

The sample holds a few counts of this clonotype. V is TRBV7-8 and J is TRBJ1-1; 9 nucleotides line up with TRBD1. With V trimmed by 0 bases and J by 4 bases, 15 bases remained unmatched. The CDR3 totals 19 residues. Germline V gene data show CDR1 as SGHVS and CDR2 as FQNEAQ. The CDR3 here is CASSLAPRGTGLSRTEAFF. In nucleotides, the CDR3 is TGTGCCAGCAGCTTAGCCCCCCGAGGGACAGGGCTTTCGCGCACTGAAGCTTTCTTT.

Many counts were recorded for this clonotype. The gene calls are TRBV7-2 and TRBJ2-2, with D unclear. Deletions cut 3 bases from V and 4 bases from J, with 12 bases between. Germline CDR1 and CDR2: SGHTA and FQGNSA. CDR3 length: 15 amino acids. The CDR3 is CASSLNHPSTGELFF. The CDR3 DNA reads as TGTGCCAGCAGCTTGAACCACCCTAGCACCGGGGAGCTGTTTTTT. The full variable domain, rest sourced from reference TRBV7-2 and TRBJ2-2, is GAGVSQSPSNKVTEKGKDVELRCDPISGHTALYWYRQSLGQGLEFLIYFQGNSAPDKSGLPSDRFSAERTGGSVSTLTIQRTQQEDSAVYLCASSLNHPSTGELFFGEGSRLTVL.

This clonotype appeared many times. The V call is TRBV4-2, the J call TRBJ2-1, with 10 bases matching TRBD2. In germline, CDR1 is LGHNA, CDR2 YNFKEQ. J was trimmed by 2 bases and V by 1 base; bases with no gene match: 5. This CDR3 region has 17 residues. For the CDR3, the DNA is TGTGCCAGCAGCCAAGTCCAGGGACTAGCGACCTACAATGAGCAGTTCTTC. It codes for CASSQVQGLATYNEQFF.

Ten or more counts support this clonotype. The chain uses TRBV7-8 and TRBJ2-1; either TRBD1 or TRBD2 may fit D (6 bases each). CDR3 length: 15 amino acids. Germline-derived CDR1 and CDR2 are SGHVS and FQNEAQ. V was trimmed by 8 bases and J by 0 bases, leaving 14 bases between them. The CDR3 DNA sequence: TGTGCCAGCCGTGGGGGGCTGAGCTCCTACAATGAGCAGTTCTTC. Translated: CASRGGLSSYNEQFF. Full variable domain (missing parts from reference TRBV7-8 and TRBJ2-1): GAGVSQSPRYKVAKRGQDVALRCDPISGHVSLFWYQQALGQGPEFLTYFQNEAQLDKSGLPSDRFFAERPEGSVSTLKIQRTQQEDSAVYLCASRGGLSSYNEQFFGPGTRLTVL.

In this sample, this clonotype turned up many times. The genes are TRBV7-2 and TRBJ2-1, with 12 bases identical to TRBD2. CDR3 length: 14 residues. The V and J ends lost 5 bases and 6 bases, in that order; junction bases with no gene match: 2. Looked up from germline, CDR1 is SGHTA and CDR2 is FQGNSA. The CDR3 nucleotides are TGTGCCAGCAGCCCGGGACTAGCGGGCAATGAGCAGTTCTTC. Protein: CASSPGLAGNEQFF.

This clonotype has only a few counts. As the CDR3 is not closed by the conserved phenylalanine or tryptophan, this likely results from a read error. No DNA is shown, since the ends of the CDR3 on it are uncertain; the CDR3 is the one TCRdb lists. CDR3 residues: CASSHRRPDG. The J gene is TRBJ1-1, the V gene TRBV11-3; TRBD1 was called by the table and not checked on the DNA. Germline V gives CDR1 SGHNT, CDR2 YENEEA. The CDR3 has 10 residues if both end residues are counted.

There are many counts of this clonotype. The V and J genes are TRBV19 and TRBJ2-1; D may be TRBD2 (6 bases). CDR1 LNHDA and CDR2 SQIVND come from the germline V gene (reference sequence). Trimming removed 5 bases at V and 5 bases at J, with 16 bases between. This CDR3 is built from 15 residues. The CDR3 sequence: CASSLVAGSHNEQFF. In nucleotides, the CDR3 is TGTGCCAGTAGTCTTGTGGCGGGGAGCCACAATGAGCAGTTCTTC. The complete variable domain, with remaining parts taken from reference TRBV19 and TRBJ2-1, reads DGGITQSPKYLFRKEGQNVTLSCEQNLNHDAMYWYRQDPGQGLRLIYYSQIVNDFQKGDIAEGYSVSREKKESFPLTVTSAQKNPTAFYLCASSLVAGSHNEQFFGPGTRLTVL.

In its sample, this clonotype was seen many times. This rearrangement joins TRBV6-1 to TRBJ2-3, with 7 nucleotides matching TRBD2. Germline CDR1 is MNHNS and CDR2 is SASEGT. The CDR3 loop spans 16 amino acids. V was clipped by 6 bases and J by 0 bases; unmatched bases: 9. The CDR3 nucleotides are TGTGCCAGCAGCCCCCCACCGGGGGGAAGCACAGATACGCAGTATTTT. It is translated as CASSPPPGGSTDTQYF.